This T cell receptor (beta chain) was sequenced during a study of molecular identifiers for immune sequencing clone quantification. Previously published methods and listed TCR primers were used for the bulk TCR libraries. TCRdb reanalysed the PCR reads using MiXCR and keeps one entry per CDR3 protein. The sample has 350,000 or so distinct CDR3 sequences, 20% to 25% seen once. CDR3 size: 15 residues. Per germline, CDR1 MNHEY and CDR2 SMNVEV (reference sequence). Trimming removed 5 bases from V and 2 bases from J; junction bases left unmatched: 3. Sorted naive CD8 T cells were those defined as CD8+CD4-CCR7+CD45RA+. This clonotype was observed many times.

Sequenced material: naive CD8+ T cells from blood, with Jurkat cell RNA spiked in. Sample subset: FACS-sorted CD8+CD4-CCR7+CD45RA+ naive T cells. The source is a human donor in good health. Some libraries in this study had Jurkat cell RNA spiked in. V usage is TRBV27 and J usage is TRBJ1-5; TRBD1 aligns across 10 bases. This CDR3 is CASSIGTGGNQPQHF. The DNA of the CDR3 is TGTGCCAGCAGTATAGGGACAGGGGGCAATCAGCCCCAGCATTTT.